This T cell receptor (beta chain) was sequenced for a study of cytomegalovirus exposure and HLA in healthy donors. Looking at the study overall: From 150 million to 200 million T cells, an earlier analysis saw roughly 120 million unique TCR beta sequences.

Germline V CDR1 and CDR2: SGHKS, YYEKEE (reference sequence). The CDR3 contains 13 residues. The V and J ends lost 5 bases and 3 bases respectively, with 12 bases between them. This clone appeared a few times. Healthy bone marrow donors made up the cohort. 60 Vbeta and 13 Jbeta primers were used in PCR. The data were produced by immunoSEQ multiplex PCR, yet TCRdb's version contains in-frame clones alone and is incomplete. The data show tens of thousands of clones, with over 9% seen just once and around 24% held by the top ten. This clonotype was sampled from a man aged 55 to 69 in good health and CMV-seropositive. V gene TRBV5-5 combines with J gene TRBJ2-7, with D maybe TRBD2 (5 bases). Sequenced material: PBMCs. CDR3 loop: CASSSGVYYEQYF. The DNA of the CDR3 is TGTGCCAGCAGTTCCGGGGTATACTACGAGCAGTACTTC.